Each of the 8 T cell receptor beta chains below was sequenced from the same sample in a study of shared clonotypes between healthy human individuals. It was CD45RO-negative cells, positively selected for CCR7, that made up naive CD8 cells, with terminally differentiated effector memory CD45RA+ cells excluded. Sequenced by immunoSEQ multiplex PCR; TCRdb stores in-frame clones only, minus some. Altogether about 1,800,000 clones are present, roughly 95% being singletons, with the ten largest covering more than 0.9%. The sequenced sample was naive CD8+ T cells sorted from blood. These receptors all stem from a man between 18 and 29 years old in good health.

The J gene is TRBJ2-7, the V gene TRBV4-3; 11 bases agree with TRBD2. The CDR3 has 16 residues. After removal of 3 bases from V and 4 bases from J, the junction contained 8 bases not matched to a gene. The germline V gene has CDR1 LGHNA and CDR2 YSLEER. The CDR3 DNA reads TGCGCCAGCAGCCACGTACTAGCGGGAGAAGGATACGAGCAGTACTTC. Amino acids: CASSHVLAGEGYEQYF.

CDR3 sequence reads: CASSEETGSNEKLFF. The DNA of the CDR3 is TGTGCCAGCAGCGAAGAGACAGGTTCTAATGAAAAACTGTTTTTT. The V gene is TRBV9, the J gene TRBJ1-4; possible D gene TRBD1, 6 bases. Germline V CDR1 and CDR2: SGDLS, YYNGEE. V was clipped by 3 bases and J by 3 bases, with 12 bases between them. This CDR3 region has 15 residues.

The chain recombines TRBV10-3 with TRBJ1-5, with D perhaps matching TRBD1 (6 bases). Germline V lookup: CDR1 ENHRY, CDR2 SYGVKD. The CDR3 loop spans 13 amino acids. The germline V and J ends were trimmed by 10 bases and 7 bases, with 17 bases remaining between them. Written as DNA, the CDR3 is TGTGCCACCATGACAGGCGGGGACCAGCCCCAGCATTTT. Amino acid sequence: CATMTGGDQPQHF.

The chain has TRBV7-8 and TRBJ2-7, with 12 bases aligning to TRBD2. J gave up 3 bases and V 5 bases, and 14 bases lay outside the gene matches. Germline CDR1 is SGHVS and CDR2 is FQNEAQ. This CDR3 has 18 residues. The DNA for the CDR3 is TGTGCCAGCAGCGGGGGACTAGCGGGTAGTCGGGGCATCTACGAGCAGTACTTC. Residues: CASSGGLAGSRGIYEQYF.

For the CDR3, the DNA is TGCGCCAGCAGCCAAAAGGGGGCTGTGTCACCCCTCCACTTT. Its protein product is CASSQKGAVSPLHF. The chain links TRBV4-1 to TRBJ1-6; 7 bases align to TRBD1. Looked up from germline, CDR1 is MGHRA and CDR2 is YSYEKL. The CDR3 sequence is 14 residues long. The ends lost 2 bases at V and 10 bases at J; junction bases unmatched: 5.

The V call is TRBV9, the J call TRBJ2-6; D is uncertain. The CDR3 has 16 residues. The germline CDR1 and CDR2 sequences are SGDLS and YYNGEE. V gave up 4 bases and J gave up 0 bases, with 11 bases separating them. This CDR3 is CASSPSPNSGANVLTF. The DNA for the CDR3 is TGTGCCAGCAGCCCATCCCCCAACTCTGGGGCCAACGTCCTGACTTTC.

V usage is TRBV7-9 and J usage is TRBJ2-5; D is ambiguous. The CDR3 is made up of 14 amino acids. The germline V gene encodes CDR1 SEHNR and CDR2 FQNEAQ (reference sequence). Trimming removed 5 bases at V and 4 bases at J, with 14 bases between. The CDR3 loop reads CASSPIYPPETQYF. The CDR3 coding sequence is TGTGCCAGCAGCCCTATCTACCCCCCAGAGACCCAGTACTTC.

The CDR3 is CASSEGGALNTEAFF. The CDR3 DNA is TGTGCCAGCAGTGAAGGCGGAGCCTTGAACACTGAAGCTTTCTTT. This chain connects TRBV6-1 to TRBJ1-1; D not resolved. Looked up from germline, CDR1 is MNHNS and CDR2 is SASEGT. The ends were cut back, 1 base at V and 0 bases at J, with 9 bases in the middle. The CDR3 loop spans 15 amino acids.